This passage covers 23 T cell receptor beta chains from one sample sequenced in a study of long-term antiretroviral therapy in people with HIV. Running of the v3.0 immunoSEQ assay took place at survey level. Profiling relied on immunoSEQ multiplex PCR, and the TCRdb table lists in-frame clones only, not all of them. The repertoire holds tens of thousands of clones, with about 92% as singletons. The sample here was unsorted PBMCs, taken 7.6 years after starting antiretroviral therapy. The receptors come from a middle-aged woman with HIV.

The V call is TRBV18, the J call TRBJ1-2; tentatively, D is TRBD1 (5 bases). This CDR3 spans 13 amino acids. V was pared by 3 bases and J by 8 bases, with 13 bases between. Germline CDR1 and CDR2: KGHSH and LQKENI. This CDR3 is CASSPDITRGYTF. The CDR3 DNA is TGTGCCAGCTCACCGGACATCACCCGGGGCTACACCTTC.

The rearrangement joins TRBV18 to TRBJ1-1; D remains ambiguous. The CDR3 has 14 amino acids. V lost 3 bases to trimming and J lost 4 bases, with 12 bases between them. CDR1 is KGHSH, CDR2 LQKENI, per germline. CDR3 bases: TGTGCCAGCTCACCCGACCTACTGGGCACTGAAGCTTTCTTT. Its protein is CASSPDLLGTEAFF.

This chain uses TRBV2 with TRBJ1-2; no definite D call. Trimming removed 4 bases from V and 2 bases from J, with 2 bases in between. In germline, CDR1 is SNHLY, CDR2 FYNNEI. The CDR3 is 11 residues long. The CDR3 loop is CASSGNYGYTF. Written as DNA, the CDR3 is TGTGCCAGCAGTGGAAACTATGGCTACACCTTC.

J is TRBJ2-5 and V is TRBV9; no reliable D call. Trimming removed 0 bases from V and 1 base from J, with 13 bases in between. The germline V gene encodes CDR1 SGDLS and CDR2 YYNGEE. This CDR3 is 16 amino acids long. The CDR3 DNA is TGTGCCAGCAGCGTAGGGAGTGCCGTAGGCCAAGAGACCCAGTACTTC. It yields the protein CASSVGSAVGQETQYF.

The chain joins TRBV11-3 to TRBJ2-5; 7 positions agree with TRBD1. V shed 5 bases and J 9 bases; nucleotides not matched to a gene: 9. Germline CDR1 is SGHNT and CDR2 is YENEEA. This CDR3 contains 13 residues. The CDR3 nucleotides read TGTGCCAGCAGCACTCGACAGGGTGGGGCCCAGTACTTC. Translated: CASSTRQGGAQYF.

The rearrangement links TRBV9 to TRBJ1-6; possibly TRBD1 for D (5 bases). The CDR3 loop spans 15 amino acids. Trimming removed 4 bases from V and 5 bases from J, with 13 bases in between. The germline V gene encodes CDR1 SGDLS and CDR2 YYNGEE. CDR3 sequence: CASSRDSPDNSPLHF. CDR3 DNA: TGTGCCAGCAGCAGGGACTCGCCCGATAATTCACCCCTCCACTTT.

V is TRBV15 and J is TRBJ1-1; the D is unclear. The CDR3 length is 12 residues. Germline V gene sequence: CDR1 LNHNV, CDR2 YYDKDF (reference sequence). V lost 2 bases to trimming and J lost 8 bases, with 9 bases between them. In nucleotides, the CDR3 is TGTGCCACCAGCAGACCCCCGCTAGAAGCTTTCTTT. It specifies CATSRPPLEAFF.

The chain has TRBV19 and TRBJ2-7; 7 nucleotides line up with TRBD1. V lost 3 bases to trimming and J lost 0 bases; unmatched junction nucleotides: 8. The CDR3 contains 16 residues. The germline V gene encodes CDR1 LNHDA and CDR2 SQIVND (reference sequence). The CDR3 protein is CASSIGTASSSYEQYF. CDR3 nucleotides: TGTGCCAGTAGTATCGGGACAGCCTCTAGCTCCTACGAGCAGTACTTC.

The chain couples TRBV7-3 to TRBJ2-1; a possible D gene is TRBD1 (5 bases). Per germline, CDR1 SGHTA and CDR2 FQGTGA. V was cut by 2 bases and J by 3 bases, with 14 bases left in between. This CDR3 contains 16 residues. This CDR3 reads CASSLQGRFVYNEQFF. CDR3 bases: TGTGCCAGCAGCTTACAGGGAAGGTTCGTCTACAATGAGCAGTTCTTC.

This sequence joins TRBV30 and TRBJ2-6; D is possibly TRBD1 (5 bases). The CDR3 spans 14 residues. V lost 1 base and J lost 4, with 8 bases in between. Germline V CDR1 and CDR2: GTSNPN, SVGIG (reference sequence). DNA of the CDR3: TGTGCCTGGAGTGAACAGGCCGGGGCCAACGTCCTGACTTTC. Its translation: CAWSEQAGANVLTF.

CDR3 DNA: TGTGCCAGCAGCGCGGGGGGGTCTACTGAAGCTTTCTTT. As protein: CASSAGGSTEAFF. V is TRBV9 and J is TRBJ1-1, with D possibly matching TRBD1 (5 bases). V shed 3 bases and J shed 5 bases, with 11 bases lying between them. This CDR3 is built from 13 residues. Germline-derived CDR1 and CDR2 are SGDLS and YYNGEE.

The chain has TRBV7-3 and TRBJ1-2; D is unclear. There are 13 residues in the CDR3. Trimming left V 0 bases short and J 6 bases short, with 8 bases between. Germline CDR1 SGHTA, CDR2 FQGTGA. The CDR3 spells CASSLTSTDGYTF. The CDR3 DNA follows: TGTGCCAGCAGCTTAACGTCGACGGATGGCTACACCTTC.

The rearrangement uses TRBV18 and TRBJ2-7, with 7 bases that match TRBD1. Germline V gene lookup returns CDR1 KGHSH and CDR2 LQKENI. The CDR3 totals 13 residues. The ends lost 4 bases at V and 7 bases at J; junction bases unmatched: 7. CDR3 amino acids: CASSRTGAEEQYF. The CDR3 DNA sequence: TGTGCCAGCTCACGGACAGGAGCCGAGGAGCAGTACTTC. Full variable domain (missing parts from reference TRBV18 and TRBJ2-7): NAGVMQNPRHLVRRRGQEARLRCSPMKGHSHVYWYRQLPEEGLKFMVYLQKENIIDESGMPKERFSAEFPKEGPSILRIQQVVRGDSAAYFCASSRTGAEEQYFGPGTRLTVT.

The chain uses TRBV6-5 and TRBJ1-1; a possible D gene is TRBD1 (5 bases). The CDR3 loop spans 13 amino acids. V shed 7 bases and J shed 2 bases, with 11 bases lying between them. Germline loops: CDR1 MNHEY, CDR2 SVGAGI. The CDR3 coding sequence is TGTGCCAGCACCCGGGACCTTAACACTGAAGCTTTCTTT. Protein sequence: CASTRDLNTEAFF.

The chain recombines TRBV28 with TRBJ2-2; TRBD1 matches 7 bases. Germline CDR1 is MDHEN and CDR2 is SYDVKM. The V segment lost 10 bases and the J segment 0 bases; nucleotides outside the gene matches: 8. The CDR3 loop spans 15 amino acids. The CDR3 region has the DNA TGTGCCACCTTACAGGGGACCGCGAACACCGGGGAGCTGTTTTTT. This codes for CATLQGTANTGELFF.

The chain recombines TRBV9 with TRBJ2-5; tentatively, D is TRBD1 or TRBD2 (5 bases each). The ends were cut back, 4 bases at V and 5 bases at J, with 18 bases in the middle. CDR1 and CDR2 (germline): SGDLS, YYNGEE. The CDR3 consists of 15 residues. The CDR3 loop is CASSPSPGTRETQYF. The CDR3 bases are TGTGCCAGCAGCCCCAGTCCCGGGACCCGGGAGACCCAGTACTTC.

The gene calls are TRBV7-2 and TRBJ2-3; D perhaps matches TRBD2 (6 bases). Trimming shortened V by 5 bases and J by 0 bases, and 15 bases separated the two germline ends. The length of the CDR3 is 16 residues. The germline gives CDR1 SGHTA, CDR2 FQGNSA. CDR3 residues: CASSRGTDASTDTQYF. The CDR3 coding sequence is TGTGCCAGCAGCCGGGGGACCGACGCAAGCACAGATACGCAGTATTTT. Full variable domain (rest looked up from reference TRBV7-2 and TRBJ2-3): GAGVSQSPSNKVTEKGKDVELRCDPISGHTALYWYRQSLGQGLEFLIYFQGNSAPDKSGLPSDRFSAERTGGSVSTLTIQRTQQEDSAVYLCASSRGTDASTDTQYFGPGTRLTVL.

The chain uses TRBV30 and TRBJ1-2; D is ambiguous. The CDR3 has 15 residues. From germline, CDR1 is GTSNPN and CDR2 SVGIG (reference sequence). The V end lost 0 bases, the J end lost 4 bases, and 15 bases lay between the germline ends. This chain's CDR3 is CAWSVRGMNGYGYTF. The DNA for the CDR3 is TGTGCCTGGAGTGTACGAGGGATGAATGGCTATGGCTACACCTTC.

The chain's CDR3 is CASYPGNSYEQYF. The DNA for the CDR3 is TGTGCCAGCTATCCAGGGAACTCCTACGAGCAGTACTTC. The rearrangement joins TRBV6-1 to TRBJ2-7, with D possibly matching TRBD1 (5 bases). The germline V gene has CDR1 MNHNS and CDR2 SASEGT. Trimming removed 8 bases from V and 0 bases from J, with 11 bases in between. The CDR3 loop spans 13 amino acids.

The chain recombines TRBV9 with TRBJ1-5; tentatively, D is TRBD1 (6 bases). CDR3 size: 14 residues. Germline CDR1 SGDLS, CDR2 YYNGEE. V lost 4 bases to trimming and J lost 5 bases, with 13 bases between them. Here the CDR3 reads CASSPGEWHQPQHF. The DNA of the CDR3 is TGTGCCAGCAGCCCAGGGGAGTGGCATCAGCCCCAGCATTTT.

The V and J genes are TRBV7-7 and TRBJ2-5; 8 nucleotides agree with TRBD1. Unmatched junction bases numbered 6, after V lost 5 bases and J lost 4 bases. The germline CDR1 and CDR2 sequences are SSHAT and FNYEAQ (reference sequence). The CDR3 is 14 amino acids. The CDR3 DNA reads as TGTGCCAGCAGCCCTACAGGGGGTGGAGAGACCCAGTACTTC. This codes for CASSPTGGGETQYF.

The chain has TRBV2 and TRBJ2-6; 15 positions agree with TRBD2. Trimming at V came to 6 bases and at J to 4 bases, leaving 10 bases not matched to a gene. Germline values: CDR1 SNHLY, CDR2 FYNNEI. The CDR3 totals 19 residues. CDR3 nucleotide sequence: TGTGCCAGCAGCCCGACCGGACTAGCGGGGGGGATAGGGGCCAACGTCCTGACTTTC. Amino acid sequence: CASSPTGLAGGIGANVLTF.

CDR3: CASSLRPGAVNTGELFF. As DNA, the CDR3 is TGTGCCAGCAGCTTGCGTCCAGGGGCGGTGAACACCGGGGAGCTGTTTTTT. This chain uses TRBV7-2 with TRBJ2-2, with D perhaps matching TRBD1 (6 bases). CDR1 SGHTA and CDR2 FQGNSA come from the germline V gene. The CDR3 is made up of 17 amino acids. The V end lost 3 bases, the J end lost 1 base, and 15 bases lay between the germline ends.